This TCR beta chain was recorded in a study of T cells after yellow fever vaccination (dated by TCRdb to the late 2010s). Regarding the complete study: Libraries from fractions with low cell numbers were prepared with the SMART-Seq v4 Ultra Low Input RNA kit. Blood was drawn at multiple timepoints before and after primary and secondary immunization, with bulk PBMC replicates and cell subsets isolated. Bulk TCR alpha and beta repertoires were sequenced longitudinally to track T-cell clones before and after primary and booster YFV17D yellow fever vaccination. Two healthy male donors, one aged 18 to 30 and one aged 30 to 39 years, were included in the cohort.

This sample was sequenced with an Illumina NovaSeq 6000. TCR cDNA was synthesized by 5'RACE template switching, through which a universal primer site and unique molecular identifiers were introduced. Priming of cDNA synthesis was performed from both the TCR alpha and TCR beta constant segments. Library amplification used two PCR steps, and the second PCR step added sample barcodes and sequencing adapters. Sequencing of the libraries was done on either Illumina HiSeq 2500 (2x100 bp) or NovaSeq (2x150 bp). The source study handled its data this way. Demultiplexing of reads and collapsing into UMI consensus sequences were performed with MIGEC, and V(D)J alignment was carried out with MiXCR. Vaccine-responding clonotypes were identified with edgeR using replicate PBMC samples, with FDR below 0.01 and a log2 fold change above 5 up to day 15 being required. Each bulk clonotype received a CD4 or CD8 identity based on whether the sequenced CD4 or CD8 repertoire contained that clonotype at higher abundance. TCRdb reanalyzed the raw reads on its own, using fastp at Q25 for trimming and MiXCR for clone calling, and kept in-frame beta chains. Rows with a matching CDR3 protein are joined into one entry that keeps the most common DNA and genes. Here the V and J calls rest on TCRdb's processing, not on the authors' analysis. This sample has 150,000 to 200,000 distinct CDR3 sequences in its table, and approximately 10% of those were observed once. The ten biggest clones cover 36% of the sample.

About this clonotype itself: Its antigen is currently not known. Base-call qualities are not available, and no considerably larger clone is one nucleotide away.

Per the publication, the treatment or condition label means: live attenuated yellow fever vaccine strain. A standard Ficoll-Paque protocol was used to isolate PBMCs from peripheral blood. CD4 and CD8 T-cell fractions were isolated with Dynabeads CD4 and CD8 positive selection kits. RNA was extracted with TriZol from bulk PBMCs, CD4 and CD8 fractions, and dextramer-positive and dextramer-negative fractions. The research as a whole found: The study included only a couple of donors, which limits how far the findings can be generalized. Compared with the primary T-cell response, the secondary T-cell response was weaker but faster, peaking on day 5 rather than day 15. A small share of clonotypes occurred in both CD4 and CD8 compartments, likely arising from convergent recombination. Because abundant contaminating clonotypes from the bulk population could be contained in FACS-sorted repertoires, computational filtering was required. After the booster, most of the clones that had expanded following primary vaccination were detected again (approximately 96% of CD4 and around 90% of CD8), which suggests that memory was broadly maintained.

Reading the germline V gene gives CDR1 MNHNS and CDR2 SASEGT. Reading from cysteine to valine, the CDR3 counts 14 amino acids. Only CDR3 DNA remains: 42 bases, in frame from the first base. Here V drops 3 bases and J drops 6 bases, and the junction holds 8 bases not matched to any gene. This clonotype was obtained from a man aged 18 to 30 who received the YFV17D yellow fever vaccine. The sample in question was CD8+ T cells sorted from PBMCs, obtained 15 days after the yellow fever booster vaccination. Recombination connected TRBV6-1 to TRBJ2-7; a stretch of 7 junction bases matches TRBD2. The CDR3 protein: CASSDPGSGGEQYV. Read as DNA, the sequence is TGTGCCAGCAGTGACCCCGGGTCGGGAGGCGAGCAGTACGTC.